These 20 T cell receptor beta chains share one sample of origin, sequenced in a study of T cell changes during pregnancy in multiple sclerosis (dated 2019 in TCRdb). Libraries came from the immunoSEQ multiplex PCR assay. The immuneACCESS repertoire file appears here via TCRdb, limited to in-frame rearrangements. These files lack a portion of the clones; in checked studies, under half of the deficit traces to unresolved V genes, and the cause of the others is not known. The sample table contains about 36,000 clones; only one count was recorded for approximately 90% of them. The ten largest clonotypes hold roughly 0.52% of the sample. This specimen consisted of CD4+ T cells from peripheral blood mononuclear cells, obtained in the first trimester of pregnancy. Receptor source: a female donor with multiple sclerosis, enrolled in a pregnancy study.

This rearrangement joins TRBV19 to TRBJ1-3; D ambiguous. Trimming took 1 base from V and 0 from J, leaving 13 bases between them. Germline assignment: CDR1 LNHDA and CDR2 SQIVND (reference sequence). The length of the CDR3 is 17 residues. The CDR3 is CASSIAGLPRSGNTIYF. CDR3 nucleotide sequence: TGTGCCAGTAGTATAGCCGGACTACCACGCTCTGGAAACACCATATATTTT.

The V and J genes are TRBV29-1 and TRBJ1-4; D remains unclear. This CDR3 region has 14 residues. Trimming removed 6 bases from V and 5 bases from J, with 16 bases in between. Per germline, CDR1 SQVTM and CDR2 ANQGSEA. The CDR3 nucleotides read TGCAGCGTAAGAGGGAGGCTCCCCAATGAAAAACTGTTTTTT. Translating gives CSVRGRLPNEKLFF.

V and J are TRBV7-9 and TRBJ1-4, with D perhaps matching TRBD1 (6 bases). CDR1 is SEHNR and CDR2 is FQNEAQ in the germline V gene (reference sequence). V lost 3 bases to trimming and J lost 7 bases, with 15 bases between them. The CDR3 is 15 residues long. The chain's CDR3 is CASSLGGARGEKLFF. CDR3 DNA: TGTGCCAGCAGCTTGGGGGGGGCGCGTGGTGAAAAACTGTTTTTT.

V usage is TRBV28 and J usage is TRBJ2-5, with TRBD2 matching 13 bases. This CDR3 contains 17 residues. Germline values: CDR1 MDHEN, CDR2 SYDVKM. Germline trimming cut 6 bases from V and 2 bases from J; bases unmatched to any gene: 9. The chain's CDR3 is CASSTGTSGDTQETQYF. CDR3 nucleotides: TGTGCCAGCAGCACAGGGACTAGCGGGGATACTCAAGAGACCCAGTACTTC.

This sequence joins TRBV10-3 and TRBJ2-5; 10 bases are shared with TRBD1. The CDR3 runs 14 residues. Germline V lookup: CDR1 ENHRY, CDR2 SYGVKD. After removal of 8 bases from V and 5 bases from J, the junction contained 8 bases not matched to a gene. The CDR3, as DNA: TGTGCCATCTCCGGGACAGGGGACGGGGAGACCCAGTACTTC. It encodes CAISGTGDGETQYF.

The rearrangement joins TRBV5-8 to TRBJ1-5; 9 bases are shared with TRBD1. Germline V gives CDR1 SGHTS, CDR2 YDEGEE. The CDR3 consists of 19 residues. Unmatched junction bases numbered 13, after V lost 1 base and J lost 2 bases. CDR3 sequence reads: CASSLPGTGSLNGNQPQHF. The DNA of the CDR3 is TGTGCCAGCAGCTTGCCAGGGACAGGGAGTCTAAATGGCAATCAGCCCCAGCATTTT.

The chain has TRBV7-2 and TRBJ1-1; no clear D gene. The V gene lost 6 bases and the J gene lost 2 bases, with 7 bases spanning the gap. The CDR3 length is 12 residues. CDR1 is SGHTA, CDR2 FQGNSA, per germline. CDR3 DNA: TGTGCCAGCAGTGTCAGTAACACTGAAGCTTTCTTT. It specifies CASSVSNTEAFF.

The rearrangement uses TRBV20-1 and TRBJ1-2, with D maybe TRBD1 (5 bases). V was clipped by 6 bases and J by 8 bases, with 13 bases between them. The germline CDR1 and CDR2 sequences are DFQATT and SNEGSKA (reference sequence). This CDR3 spans 11 amino acids. The CDR3 DNA reads TGCAGTGCCATGGGGCGGGAGGGCTACACCTTC. Encoded protein: CSAMGREGYTF.

The V gene is TRBV11-2, the J gene TRBJ2-7, with D unresolved. V was cut by 7 bases and J by 5 bases, with 18 bases left in between. The length of the CDR3 is 14 residues. Germline-derived CDR1 and CDR2 are SGHAT and FQNNGV. The CDR3: CASTTNIAPHEQYF. DNA of the CDR3: TGTGCCAGCACCACCAACATAGCTCCCCACGAGCAGTACTTC.

J is TRBJ1-5 and V is TRBV27; D gene uncertain. The CDR3 has 16 residues. V was shortened by 6 bases and J by 0 bases, with 15 bases between the two germline ends. Germline CDR1 MNHEY, CDR2 SMNVEV (reference sequence). The CDR3: CASSPKLAVSNQPQHF. In DNA, the CDR3 is TGTGCCAGCAGCCCCAAGTTGGCAGTTAGCAATCAGCCCCAGCATTTT.

V is TRBV27 and J is TRBJ2-7; the D is unclear. V was pared by 6 bases and J by 0 bases, with 15 bases between. This CDR3 has 15 amino acids. Germline V gene sequence: CDR1 MNHEY, CDR2 SMNVEV (reference sequence). DNA for the CDR3: TGTGCCAGCAGCCCCCGTGGCAAAAGCTCCTACGAGCAGTACTTC. The encoded protein is CASSPRGKSSYEQYF.

The V gene is TRBV19, the J gene TRBJ1-1; D is perhaps TRBD1 (6 bases). V lost 0 bases and J 0 bases, leaving 14 bases between the germline ends. Per germline, CDR1 LNHDA and CDR2 SQIVND (reference sequence). The CDR3 runs 17 residues. This chain's CDR3 is CASSIDPRGGVNTEAFF. The CDR3 bases are TGTGCCAGTAGTATAGATCCACGAGGGGGAGTGAACACTGAAGCTTTCTTT.

V usage is TRBV10-1 and J usage is TRBJ2-5; D might be TRBD1 (5 bases). With 8 bases removed from V and 7 bases from J, the gap between germline ends came to 8 bases. There are 10 residues in the CDR3. Germline V gene sequence: CDR1 WNHNN, CDR2 SYGVQD (reference sequence). The CDR3 DNA follows: TGCGCCAGCGGAACAGGGACCCAGTACTTC. Translation: CASGTGTQYF.

In this sample, this clone turned up once. The rearrangement links TRBV19 to TRBJ1-1; D gene ambiguous. The germline V gene has CDR1 LNHDA and CDR2 SQIVND (reference sequence). V was clipped by 3 bases and J by 7 bases, with 9 bases between them. This CDR3 has 12 residues. CDR3 amino acids: CASSIPTREAFF. For the CDR3, the DNA is TGTGCCAGTAGTATCCCCACACGTGAAGCTTTCTTT.

This clone was seen just once. The CDR3 is CASSATGGMTDTQYF. CDR3 nucleotides: TGTGCCAGCAGCGCGACAGGGGGCATGACAGATACGCAGTATTTT. This chain links TRBV9 with TRBJ2-3, with TRBD1 identical over 10 bases. The CDR3 contains 15 residues. CDR1 SGDLS and CDR2 YYNGEE come from the germline V gene. With 3 bases clipped from V and 3 bases from J, the junction kept 4 bases outside the gene matches.

This sequence joins TRBV5-4 and TRBJ1-1; maybe TRBD1 (6 bases). CDR1 and CDR2 from the germline V gene are SGHNT and YYREEE (reference sequence). CDR3 length: 14 residues. Trimming pared 2 bases from V and 4 bases from J, leaving 12 bases between. CDR3 amino acids: CASSFYREGTEAFF. In DNA form, the CDR3 reads TGTGCCAGCAGCTTTTACAGGGAGGGCACTGAAGCTTTCTTT.

V gene TRBV30 combines with J gene TRBJ1-1; D not resolved. V was trimmed by 0 bases and J by 13 bases, leaving 15 bases between them. CDR1 is GTSNPN, CDR2 SVGIG, per germline (reference sequence). The CDR3 contains 12 residues. The CDR3 sequence: CAWSVPPSEVFF. CDR3 DNA sequence: TGTGCCTGGAGTGTACCCCCCTCGGAGGTTTTCTTT.

The gene calls are TRBV5-4 and TRBJ2-1; 10 bases are shared with TRBD2. Looked up from germline, CDR1 is SGHNT and CDR2 is YYREEE (reference sequence). This CDR3 contains 15 residues. Trimming at V came to 1 base and at J to 6 bases, leaving 4 bases not matched to a gene. The CDR3, as DNA: TGTGCCAGCAGCTTGCCTACTAGCGGGGCCAATGAGCAGTTCTTC. This gives the protein CASSLPTSGANEQFF.

V gene TRBV7-9 combines with J gene TRBJ2-3; 10 positions match TRBD1. This CDR3 is built from 16 residues. V lost 1 base to trimming and J lost 4 bases; unmatched junction nucleotides: 5. Germline V gives CDR1 SEHNR, CDR2 FQNEAQ (reference sequence). In DNA form, the CDR3 reads TGTGCCAGCAGCTTAGAGGGACAGGGGTGGTCAGATACGCAGTATTTT. Protein: CASSLEGQGWSDTQYF.

The chain recombines TRBV11-2 with TRBJ2-7; 10 nucleotides match TRBD1. Per germline, CDR1 SGHAT and CDR2 FQNNGV. V lost 5 bases, J lost 0 bases, and 10 bases stayed unmatched. This CDR3 has 17 amino acids. The CDR3 reads CASSPISGTGVSYEQYF. CDR3 sequence (DNA): TGTGCCAGCAGCCCGATCTCCGGGACAGGGGTCTCCTACGAGCAGTACTTC.